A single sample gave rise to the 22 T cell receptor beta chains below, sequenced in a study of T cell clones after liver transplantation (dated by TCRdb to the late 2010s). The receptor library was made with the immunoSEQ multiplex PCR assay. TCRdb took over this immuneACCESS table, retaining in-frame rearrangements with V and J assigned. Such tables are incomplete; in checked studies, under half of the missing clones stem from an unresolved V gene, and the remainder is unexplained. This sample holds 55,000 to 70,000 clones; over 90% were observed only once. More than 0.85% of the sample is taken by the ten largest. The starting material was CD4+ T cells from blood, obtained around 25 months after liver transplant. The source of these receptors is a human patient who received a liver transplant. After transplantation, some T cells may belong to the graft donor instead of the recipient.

This CDR3 is CASTHQTGSIPSGYTF. The CDR3 DNA is TGTGCCAGCACCCATCAGACAGGGTCCATCCCTTCTGGCTACACCTTC. This chain uses TRBV9 with TRBJ1-2; TRBD1 agrees at 7 bases. The CDR3 has 16 amino acids. Germline V gene lookup returns CDR1 SGDLS and CDR2 YYNGEE. V trimming: 6 bases; J trimming: 7 bases; junction bases outside the gene matches: 18.

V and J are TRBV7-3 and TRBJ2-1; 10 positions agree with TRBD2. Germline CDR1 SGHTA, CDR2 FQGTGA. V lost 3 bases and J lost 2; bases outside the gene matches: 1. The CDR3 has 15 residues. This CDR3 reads CASSFLAGAYNEQFF. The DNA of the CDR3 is TGTGCCAGCAGCTTTCTAGCGGGAGCCTACAATGAGCAGTTCTTC.

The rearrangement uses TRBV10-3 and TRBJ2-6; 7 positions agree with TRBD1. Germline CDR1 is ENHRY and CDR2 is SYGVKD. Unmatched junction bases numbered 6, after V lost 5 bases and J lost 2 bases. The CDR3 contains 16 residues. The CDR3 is CAISRQGIAGANVLTF. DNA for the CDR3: TGTGCCATCAGTCGACAGGGTATAGCTGGGGCCAACGTCCTGACTTTC.

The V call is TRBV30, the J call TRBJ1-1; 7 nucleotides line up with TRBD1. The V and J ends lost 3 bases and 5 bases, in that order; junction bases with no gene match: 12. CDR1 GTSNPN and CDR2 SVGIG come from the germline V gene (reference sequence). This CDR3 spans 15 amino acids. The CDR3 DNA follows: TGTGCCTGGAGAAGAACCAAGGGGGCGTGGACTGAAGCTTTCTTT. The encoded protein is CAWRRTKGAWTEAFF.

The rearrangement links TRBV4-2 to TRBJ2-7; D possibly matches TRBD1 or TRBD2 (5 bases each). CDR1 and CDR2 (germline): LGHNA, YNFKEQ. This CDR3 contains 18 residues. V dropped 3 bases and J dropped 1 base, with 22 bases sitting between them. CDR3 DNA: TGTGCCAGCAGCCACCCCACCGGGACGGGTATGGTGTCCTACGAGCAGTACTTC. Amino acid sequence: CASSHPTGTGMVSYEQYF.

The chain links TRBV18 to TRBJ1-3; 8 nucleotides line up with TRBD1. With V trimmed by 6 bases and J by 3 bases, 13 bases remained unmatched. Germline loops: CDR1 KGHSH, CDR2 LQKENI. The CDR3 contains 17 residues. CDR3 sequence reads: CASSPTGASVRGNTIYF. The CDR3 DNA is TGTGCCAGCTCGCCGACAGGGGCCAGCGTACGTGGAAACACCATATATTTT.

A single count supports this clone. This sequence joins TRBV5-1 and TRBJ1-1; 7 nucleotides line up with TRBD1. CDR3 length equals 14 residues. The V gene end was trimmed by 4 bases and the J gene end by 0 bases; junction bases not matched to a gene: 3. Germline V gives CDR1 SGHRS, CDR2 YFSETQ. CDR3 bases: TGCGCCAGCAGCCCGGGACAGATGAACACTGAAGCTTTCTTT. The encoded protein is CASSPGQMNTEAFF. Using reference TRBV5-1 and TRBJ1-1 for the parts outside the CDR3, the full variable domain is KAGVTQTPRYLIKTRGQQVTLSCSPISGHRSVSWYQQTPGQGLQFLFEYFSETQRNKGNFPGRFSGRQFSNSRSEMNVSTLELGDSALYLCASSPGQMNTEAFFGQGTRLTVV.

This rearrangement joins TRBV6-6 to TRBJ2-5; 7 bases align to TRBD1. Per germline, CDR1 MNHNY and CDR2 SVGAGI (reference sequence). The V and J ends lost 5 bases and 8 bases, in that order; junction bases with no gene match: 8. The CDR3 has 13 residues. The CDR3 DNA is TGTGCCAGCAGTCCGGGGACAGCCGCAACCCAGTACTTC. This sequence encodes CASSPGTAATQYF.

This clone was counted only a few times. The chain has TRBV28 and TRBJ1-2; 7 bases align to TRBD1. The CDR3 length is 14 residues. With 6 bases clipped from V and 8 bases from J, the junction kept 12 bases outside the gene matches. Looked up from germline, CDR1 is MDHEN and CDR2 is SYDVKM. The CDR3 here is CASREGGDELGYTF. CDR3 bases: TGTGCCAGCAGAGAAGGGGGCGATGAGTTAGGCTACACCTTC.

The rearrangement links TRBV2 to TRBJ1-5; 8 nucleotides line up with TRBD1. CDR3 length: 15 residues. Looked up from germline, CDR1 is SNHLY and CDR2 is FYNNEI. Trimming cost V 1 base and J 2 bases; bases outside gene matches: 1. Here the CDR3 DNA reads TGTGCCAGCAGTGAAGGACAGGGGCGCAATCAGCCCCAGCATTTT. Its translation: CASSEGQGRNQPQHF.

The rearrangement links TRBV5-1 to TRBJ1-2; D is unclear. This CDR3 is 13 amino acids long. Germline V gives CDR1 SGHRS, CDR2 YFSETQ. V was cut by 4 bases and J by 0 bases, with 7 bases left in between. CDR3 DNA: TGCGCCAGCAGCGAGGACTCTAACTATGGCTACACCTTC. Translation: CASSEDSNYGYTF.

The CDR3 loop is CASSVDLDGAKEQFF. The CDR3 region has the DNA TGTGCCAGCAGCGTAGACCTAGACGGGGCCAAGGAGCAGTTCTTC. The chain carries TRBV9 and TRBJ2-1, with D tentatively TRBD1 or TRBD2 (5 bases each). This CDR3 contains 15 residues. Germline V gives CDR1 SGDLS, CDR2 YYNGEE. Between the trimmed V and J ends, which lost 0 bases and 10 bases, there was a span of 17 bases. Supplemented by reference TRBV9 and TRBJ2-1, the full variable domain reads DSGVTQTPKHLITATGQRVTLRCSPRSGDLSVYWYQQSLDQGLQFLIQYYNGEERAKGNILERFSAQQFPDLHSELNLSSLELGDSALYFCASSVDLDGAKEQFFGPGTRLTVL.

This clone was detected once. DNA of the CDR3: TGTGCCAGCTCCCCCGGACTAGGAGCCTACGAGCAGTACTTC. Residues: CASSPGLGAYEQYF. The chain recombines TRBV18 with TRBJ2-7; TRBD2 matches 7 bases. The V gene's germline CDR1 is KGHSH and CDR2 LQKENI. This CDR3 is 14 amino acids long. The V and J ends lost 6 bases and 2 bases, in that order; junction bases with no gene match: 7.

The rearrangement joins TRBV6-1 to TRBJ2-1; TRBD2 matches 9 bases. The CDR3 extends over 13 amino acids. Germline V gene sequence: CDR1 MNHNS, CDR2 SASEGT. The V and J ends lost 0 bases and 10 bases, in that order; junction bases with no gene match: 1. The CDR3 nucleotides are TGTGCCAGCAGTGAAGCGCGGGAGGGCGAGCAGTTCTTC. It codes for CASSEAREGEQFF.

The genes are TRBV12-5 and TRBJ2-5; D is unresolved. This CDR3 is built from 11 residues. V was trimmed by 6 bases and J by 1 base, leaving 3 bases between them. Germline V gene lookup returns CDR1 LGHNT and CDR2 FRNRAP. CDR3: CASGPQETQYF. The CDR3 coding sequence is TGTGCTAGTGGCCCCCAAGAGACCCAGTACTTC.

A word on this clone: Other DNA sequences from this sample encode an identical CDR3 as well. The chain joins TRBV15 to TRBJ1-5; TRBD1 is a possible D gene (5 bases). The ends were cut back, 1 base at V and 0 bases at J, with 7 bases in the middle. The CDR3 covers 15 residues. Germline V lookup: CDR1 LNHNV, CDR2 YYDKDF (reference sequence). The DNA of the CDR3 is TGTGCCACCAGCAGAGGGGGCTATAGCAATCAGCCCCAGCATTTT. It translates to CATSRGGYSNQPQHF. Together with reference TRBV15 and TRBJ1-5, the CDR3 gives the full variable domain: DAMVIQNPRYQVTQFGKPVTLSCSQTLNHNVMYWYQQKSSQAPKLLFHYYDKDFNNEADTPDNFQSRRPNTSFCFLDIRSPGLGDTAMYLCATSRGGYSNQPQHFGDGTRLSIL.

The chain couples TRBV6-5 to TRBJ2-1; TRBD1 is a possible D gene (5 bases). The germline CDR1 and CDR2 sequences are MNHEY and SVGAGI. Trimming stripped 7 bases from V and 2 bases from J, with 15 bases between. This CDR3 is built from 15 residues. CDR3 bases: TGTGCCAGCAAACCAGGGCTAGTCCCCTACAATGAGCAGTTCTTC. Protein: CASKPGLVPYNEQFF.

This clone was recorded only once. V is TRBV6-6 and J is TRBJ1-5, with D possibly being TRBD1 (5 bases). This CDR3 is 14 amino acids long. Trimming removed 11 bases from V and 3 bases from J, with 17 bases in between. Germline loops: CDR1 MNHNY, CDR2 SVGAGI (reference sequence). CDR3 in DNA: TGTGCCTGTTTGCAGGGTAGAAACAATCAGCCCCAGCATTTT. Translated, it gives CACLQGRNNQPQHF.

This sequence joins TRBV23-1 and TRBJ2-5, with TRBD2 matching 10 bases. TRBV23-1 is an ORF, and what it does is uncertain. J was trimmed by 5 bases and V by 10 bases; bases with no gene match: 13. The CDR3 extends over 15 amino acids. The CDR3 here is CATQRLAGGDETQYF. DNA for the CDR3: TGCGCCACTCAGCGGTTAGCGGGAGGAGATGAGACCCAGTACTTC.

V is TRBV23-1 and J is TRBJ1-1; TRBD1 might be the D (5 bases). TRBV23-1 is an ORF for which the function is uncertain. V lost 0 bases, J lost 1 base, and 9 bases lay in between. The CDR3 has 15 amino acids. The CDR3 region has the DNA TGCGCCAGCAGTCAATCCCAGGGACGGAACACTGAAGCTTTCTTT. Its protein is CASSQSQGRNTEAFF.

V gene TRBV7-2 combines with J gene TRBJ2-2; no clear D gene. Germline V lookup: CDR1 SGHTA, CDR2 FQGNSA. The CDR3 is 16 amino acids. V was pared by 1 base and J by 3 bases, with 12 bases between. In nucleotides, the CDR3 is TGTGCCAGCAGCTTAGTAGTTGACCCCGACACCGGGGAGCTGTTTTTT. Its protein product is CASSLVVDPDTGELFF.

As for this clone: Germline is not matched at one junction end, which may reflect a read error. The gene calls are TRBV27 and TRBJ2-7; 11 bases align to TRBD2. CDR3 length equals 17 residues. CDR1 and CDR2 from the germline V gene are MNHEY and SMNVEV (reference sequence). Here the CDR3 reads CTSSLQTLAGVVGEQYF. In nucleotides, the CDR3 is TGTACCAGCAGTTTGCAGACACTAGCGGGAGTGGTTGGAGAGCAGTACTTC.